The 7 T cell receptor beta chains below all came from one sample that was sequenced in a study of early T cells in non-severe SARS-CoV-2 infection. TCRdb reprocessed the 5' RACE reads with MiXCR, giving one entry per CDR3 protein. In the table there are about 100,000 distinct CDR3 sequences, 9% to 13% of which are singletons. The specimen sequenced was whole blood. The receptors stem from an adult who was a healthcare worker with PCR-confirmed SARS-CoV-2 infection or an uninfected control (not recorded which).

This clonotype came up many times. The chain uses TRBV9 and TRBJ2-3; D perhaps matches TRBD1 (5 bases). V lost 2 bases, J lost 0 bases, and 7 bases lay in between. This CDR3 is built from 14 residues. From germline, CDR1 is SGDLS and CDR2 YYNGEE. The CDR3, as DNA: TGTGCCAGCAGCGTGACAGCTAGCACAGATACGCAGTATTTT. Translating gives CASSVTASTDTQYF.

This clonotype has a count of ten or more. The chain links TRBV5-1 to TRBJ2-1; D perhaps matches TRBD1 (6 bases). This CDR3 comprises 14 residues. Trimming removed 7 bases at V and 3 bases at J, with 14 bases between. Per the germline V gene, CDR1 is SGHRS and CDR2 is YFSETQ. The chain's CDR3 is CASYPEGGYNEQFF. CDR3 nucleotide sequence: TGCGCCAGCTACCCAGAAGGGGGCTACAATGAGCAGTTCTTC.

This clonotype was counted at least ten times. The chain couples TRBV7-3 to TRBJ2-7, with D perhaps being TRBD1 or TRBD2 (5 bases each). Deletions cut 5 bases from V and 0 bases from J, with 11 bases between. Germline-derived CDR1 and CDR2 are SGHTA and FQGTGA. The CDR3 consists of 14 residues. CDR3 DNA sequence: TGTGCCAGCAGCGCGCATGGGGGCTCCTACGAGCAGTACTTC. Amino acid sequence: CASSAHGGSYEQYF.

In DNA, the CDR3 is TGTGCCAGCAGCGGGGGGGACAGGGCAGATACGCAGTATTTT. It yields the protein CASSGGDRADTQYF. J is TRBJ2-3 and V is TRBV9; 9 bases fit TRBD1. V trimming: 3 bases; J trimming: 4 bases; junction bases outside the gene matches: 3. Germline V CDR1 and CDR2: SGDLS, YYNGEE. This CDR3 has 14 amino acids.

This clonotype was recorded many times. V and J are TRBV12-3 or TRBV12-4 and TRBJ1-2; no definite D call. V lost 3 bases and J 3 bases, leaving 2 bases between the germline ends. CDR3 length: 11 residues. CDR3 sequence reads: CASSLHYGYTF. The CDR3 coding sequence is TGTGCCAGCAGTTTGCACTATGGCTACACCTTC.

This chain connects TRBV11-2 to TRBJ2-3, with 7 bases lining up with TRBD2. There are 16 residues in the CDR3. The V gene end was trimmed by 5 bases and the J gene end by 1 base; junction bases not matched to a gene: 9. Germline CDR1 and CDR2: SGHAT and FQNNGV. CDR3 loop: CASSHETGGRTDTQYF. The CDR3 DNA is TGTGCCAGCAGCCACGAAACGGGGGGACGCACAGATACGCAGTATTTT.

The CDR3 DNA reads TGTGCCAGCAGCTTAATAGCGGGAGTACCCGGGGAGCTGTTTTTT. It translates to CASSLIAGVPGELFF. This rearrangement joins TRBV7-6 to TRBJ2-2, with 9 bases matching TRBD2. The germline V gene has CDR1 SGHVS and CDR2 FNYEAQ. With V trimmed by 2 bases and J by 6 bases, 4 bases remained unmatched. The CDR3 sequence is 15 residues long.